One and the same sample provided the 14 T cell receptor beta chains below, sequenced in a study of T cell repertoires in cytomegalovirus infection. TCRdb reprocessed the reads with MiXCR, giving one entry per CDR3 protein. The data contain 650,000 to 900,000 distinct CDR3 sequences, about 29% of them singletons. These receptors' antigens are unknown. The sequencing used cultured CD8+ T cells from PBMCs, collected from culture after CMV antigen stimulation. These receptors all stem from a human donor in good health (CMV status not recorded). Some clones in this sample may be carry-over from other donors' samples.

In this sample, this clonotype turned up a few times. This chain connects TRBV2 to TRBJ1-2; no reliable D call. The CDR3 extends over 10 amino acids. CDR1 and CDR2 (germline): SNHLY, FYNNEI. V shed 7 bases and J shed 4 bases, with 4 bases lying between them. CDR3 residues: CASTGYGYTF. Written as DNA, the CDR3 is TGTGCCAGCACCGGCTATGGCTACACCTTC.

This clonotype was recorded at least ten times. The chain carries TRBV5-5 and TRBJ2-2; 12 nucleotides match TRBD2. The V segment lost 4 bases and the J segment 7 bases; nucleotides outside the gene matches: 14. Germline V gene lookup returns CDR1 SGHKS and CDR2 YYEKEE (reference sequence). This CDR3 is 18 amino acids long. DNA of the CDR3: TGTGCCAGCAGCCCCTCGCTAGCGGGGGGGCTGGTTATCGGGGAGCTGTTTTTT. Residues: CASSPSLAGGLVIGELFF.

Turning to this clonotype: Germline is not matched at one junction end, which may reflect a read error. This sequence joins TRBV29-1 and TRBJ2-1; TRBD2 might be the D (6 bases). The CDR3 extends over 16 amino acids. CDR1 is SQVTM, CDR2 ANQGSEA, per germline. In nucleotides, the CDR3 is TGCAGCGTTGTTGGGGCCCGGGGGAGCTCCTTCAATGAGCAGTTCTTC. Residues: CSVVGARGSSFNEQFF.

This clonotype appeared a few times. The chain combines TRBV11-3 with TRBJ2-7; D is undetermined. The V gene's germline CDR1 is SGHNT and CDR2 YENEEA. Between the trimmed V and J ends, which lost 3 bases and 6 bases, there was a span of 9 bases. The CDR3 consists of 12 residues. CDR3 loop: CASSFTLFEQYV. In DNA form, the CDR3 reads TGTGCCAGCAGCTTTACCCTCTTCGAGCAGTACGTC.

The gene calls are TRBV3-1 and TRBJ2-5, with 9 bases fitting TRBD2. CDR1 and CDR2 (germline): LGHDT, YNNKEL (reference sequence). V lost 3 bases to trimming and J lost 2 bases; unmatched junction nucleotides: 4. The CDR3 totals 15 residues. The CDR3 reads CASSQRGGRQETQYF. For the CDR3, the DNA is TGTGCCAGCAGCCAGCGGGGGGGCAGACAAGAGACCCAGTACTTC.

This clonotype was found many times. This sequence joins TRBV27 and TRBJ1-4; D unclear. The V end lost 8 bases, the J end lost 8 bases, and 18 bases lay between the germline ends. The CDR3 covers 14 residues. The germline CDR1 and CDR2 sequences are MNHEY and SMNVEV (reference sequence). The CDR3 DNA reads as TGTGCCAGCCCAAGAGCGGGTGGTGGGGAAAAACTGTTTTTT. Translated, it gives CASPRAGGGEKLFF.

The chain recombines TRBV3-1 with TRBJ1-5; D unresolved. Trimming removed 0 bases from V and 3 bases from J, with 12 bases in between. CDR1 and CDR2 (germline): LGHDT, YNNKEL (reference sequence). This CDR3 has 16 residues. The chain's CDR3 is CASSQDHPYANQPQHF. In nucleotides, the CDR3 is TGTGCCAGCAGCCAAGATCACCCCTACGCCAATCAGCCCCAGCATTTT. The full variable domain, in which reference TRBV3-1 and TRBJ1-5 provide the parts outside the CDR3, is DTAVSQTPKYLVTQMGNDKSIKCEQNLGHDTMYWYKQDSKKFLKIMFSYNNKELIINETVPNRFSPKSPDKAHLNLHINSLELGDSAVYFCASSQDHPYANQPQHFGDGTRLSIL.

This clonotype came up a few times. V is TRBV27 and J is TRBJ2-1; a weak D match, TRBD2 (5 bases). V lost 3 bases, J lost 9 bases, and 18 bases lay in between. Looked up from germline, CDR1 is MNHEY and CDR2 is SMNVEV (reference sequence). The CDR3 runs 15 residues. DNA for the CDR3: TGTGCCAGCAGTTTTTATCTTCCTTCGGGGAGTGAGCAGTTCTTC. Its protein is CASSFYLPSGSEQFF.

This chain joins TRBV7-6 and TRBJ1-6, with unresolved D. Between the trimmed V and J ends, which lost 8 bases and 6 bases, there was a span of 11 bases. The CDR3 contains 13 residues. Per germline, CDR1 SGHVS and CDR2 FNYEAQ. The CDR3 DNA follows: TGTGCCAGCGGGGAGAAATTTAATTCACCCCTCCACTTT. Its translation is CASGEKFNSPLHF.

V usage is TRBV19 and J usage is TRBJ1-1; a possible D gene is TRBD1 (5 bases). V was clipped by 2 bases and J by 2 bases, with 12 bases between them. The CDR3 has 15 amino acids. CDR1 is LNHDA, CDR2 SQIVND, per germline (reference sequence). The CDR3 sequence: CASSISLGGNTEAFF. In nucleotides, the CDR3 is TGTGCCAGTAGTATATCTCTCGGGGGTAACACTGAAGCTTTCTTT.

This clonotype was seen a few times. The chain is built from TRBV7-9 and TRBJ1-5; D gene ambiguous. The CDR3 runs to 13 residues. Trimming removed 1 base from V and 11 bases from J, with 12 bases in between. From germline, CDR1 is SEHNR and CDR2 FQNEAQ (reference sequence). The CDR3 DNA reads TGTGCCAGCAGCTTAGGAAGTCCAGAGGCCCAGCATTTT. The encoded protein is CASSLGSPEAQHF.

V and J are TRBV12-3 or TRBV12-4 and TRBJ1-2; D perhaps matches TRBD1 (6 bases). The CDR3 spans 12 residues. V lost 7 bases and J lost 6, with 12 bases in between. CDR3 protein: CASTMRGDGYTF. The CDR3 DNA is TGTGCCAGCACCATGAGGGGGGATGGCTACACCTTC.

The V call is TRBV29-1, the J call TRBJ1-2; maybe TRBD1 (6 bases). This CDR3 spans 13 amino acids. V was cut by 2 bases and J by 2 bases, with 9 bases left in between. Germline CDR1 is SQVTM and CDR2 is ANQGSEA. The CDR3 DNA reads TGCAGCGTTGAACACACAGGGAACTATGGCTACACCTTC. Translated: CSVEHTGNYGYTF.

This clonotype was seen only a few times. J is TRBJ2-1 and V is TRBV4-1; D gene uncertain. CDR3 length: 16 amino acids. Trimming left V 0 bases short and J 0 bases short, with 9 bases between. Germline V lookup: CDR1 MGHRA, CDR2 YSYEKL. DNA for the CDR3: TGCGCCAGCAGCCAAGATGGGTTGAGCTCCTACAATGAGCAGTTCTTC. Its translation is CASSQDGLSSYNEQFF.